The 17 T cell receptor beta chains in this list originate from one sample, sequenced in a study of technical replicates of blood from a handful of donors. Clones were read by immunoSEQ multiplex PCR, and TCRdb kept only the in-frame ones, dropping some. Among approximately 66,000 clones listed, over 75% were seen once. Sequencing input: PBMCs. These receptors came from a human donor in good health. Some clones in this sample may be carry-over from other donors' samples.

V gene TRBV7-3 combines with J gene TRBJ1-2, with 8 bases that match TRBD1. J gave up 7 bases and V 7 bases, and 14 bases lay outside the gene matches. Per the germline V gene, CDR1 is SGHTA and CDR2 is FQGTGA. The CDR3 sequence is 15 residues long. CDR3 protein: CASIETRDRLFGYTF. The CDR3 coding sequence is TGTGCCAGCATCGAAACACGGGACAGGCTGTTTGGCTACACCTTC.

The V gene is TRBV27, the J gene TRBJ2-7, with 7 bases lining up with TRBD1. CDR3 length equals 14 residues. V gave up 6 bases and J gave up 0 bases; unmatched junction bases: 5. Germline loops: CDR1 MNHEY, CDR2 SMNVEV (reference sequence). CDR3 in amino acids: CASSPTGVSYEQYF. The DNA of the CDR3 is TGTGCCAGCAGCCCAACAGGGGTCTCCTACGAGCAGTACTTC.

V and J are TRBV6-5 and TRBJ2-5; 11 bases fit TRBD2. Germline CDR1 MNHEY, CDR2 SVGAGI. The trim removed 5 bases at V and 5 bases at J, leaving 7 bases unmatched. The CDR3 length is 15 residues. The CDR3 protein is CASSNPTSGEETQYF. The CDR3 bases are TGTGCCAGCAGTAACCCGACTAGCGGGGAGGAGACCCAGTACTTC.

This clone was counted once. The rearrangement links TRBV7-2 to TRBJ2-7, with 9 positions matching TRBD1. V was pared by 3 bases and J by 0 bases, with 3 bases of the junction left unmatched. The length of the CDR3 is 15 residues. Germline lookup yields CDR1 SGHTA and CDR2 FQGNSA. CDR3 bases: TGTGCCAGCAGCTTCACAGGGGGCGCCTCCTACGAGCAGTACTTC. As protein: CASSFTGGASYEQYF. The whole variable domain, filled in from reference TRBV7-2 and TRBJ2-7, reads GAGVSQSPSNKVTEKGKDVELRCDPISGHTALYWYRQSLGQGLEFLIYFQGNSAPDKSGLPSDRFSAERTGGSVSTLTIQRTQQEDSAVYLCASSFTGGASYEQYFGPGTRLTVT.

The chain is built from TRBV6-1 and TRBJ2-5; 8 bases are shared with TRBD1. J gave up 5 bases and V 4 bases, and 9 bases lay outside the gene matches. CDR1 and CDR2 (germline): MNHNS, SASEGT. The CDR3 has 15 amino acids. The chain's CDR3 is CASSAWTGPRETQYF. CDR3 bases: TGTGCCAGCAGTGCCTGGACAGGGCCTAGGGAGACCCAGTACTTC.

J is TRBJ1-6 and V is TRBV12-5; no clear D gene. The V gene's germline CDR1 is LGHNT and CDR2 FRNRAP. V dropped 1 base and J dropped 9 bases, with 7 bases sitting between them. This CDR3 contains 13 residues. CDR3 bases: TGTGCTAGTGGTTTGGGACTTCGTTCACCCCTCCACTTT. Translating it yields CASGLGLRSPLHF.

The chain combines TRBV29-1 with TRBJ1-5; 8 bases map to TRBD1. V shed 7 bases, J shed 6 bases, and the junction held 5 bases outside the gene matches. Germline V gives CDR1 SQVTM, CDR2 ANQGSEA. This CDR3 spans 12 amino acids. CDR3 nucleotides: TGCAGCGCCGGACAGGGCCGTCAGCCCCAGCATTTT. This gives the protein CSAGQGRQPQHF.

The chain uses TRBV5-1 and TRBJ1-6, with a tentative D call TRBD1 (5 bases). The CDR3 has 14 amino acids. V was pared by 4 bases and J by 8 bases, with 13 bases between. Per germline, CDR1 SGHRS and CDR2 YFSETQ. The CDR3 region is CASSLLGVYSPLHF. DNA for the CDR3: TGCGCCAGCAGCCTCCTAGGGGTTTATTCACCCCTCCACTTT.

The CDR3 DNA reads as TGTGCCAGCAGTTACTCTGGAGACAGGGTATACGAGCAGTACTTC. This gives the protein CASSYSGDRVYEQYF. The V call is TRBV6-5, the J call TRBJ2-7; 7 bases agree with TRBD1. Per the germline V gene, CDR1 is MNHEY and CDR2 is SVGAGI. The CDR3 has 15 amino acids. V shed 0 bases and J 4 bases; nucleotides not matched to a gene: 6.

The chain uses TRBV10-3 and TRBJ2-2, with TRBD2 as a possible D gene (6 bases). Trimming removed 2 bases at V and 6 bases at J, with 10 bases between. Germline V CDR1 and CDR2: ENHRY, SYGVKD. This CDR3 has 14 residues. The CDR3 DNA is TGTGCCATCAGTGAGGCCGGAGGGGCCGGGGAGCTGTTTTTT. Its protein is CAISEAGGAGELFF.

V usage is TRBV6-1 and J usage is TRBJ1-2; weak D call: TRBD1 (6 bases). This CDR3 region has 15 residues. V gave up 8 bases and J gave up 6 bases, with 22 bases separating them. Germline CDR1 is MNHNS and CDR2 is SASEGT. The CDR3 sequence is CASAQQGGGKNGYTF. The DNA for the CDR3 is TGTGCCAGCGCTCAACAGGGCGGTGGAAAAAATGGCTACACCTTC.

The rearrangement joins TRBV30 to TRBJ1-2; D perhaps matches TRBD1 (5 bases). V was clipped by 7 bases and J by 8 bases, with 14 bases between them. Germline CDR1 reads GTSNPN; CDR2 reads SVGIG (reference sequence). This CDR3 contains 11 residues. The chain's CDR3 is CASLRGGGYTF. For the CDR3, the DNA is TGTGCCTCGTTGAGGGGAGGAGGCTACACCTTC.

The chain employs TRBV4-1 and TRBJ2-3; TRBD2 is a possible D gene (5 bases). The V gene lost 4 bases and the J gene lost 3 bases, with 23 bases spanning the gap. The CDR3 totals 18 residues. Looked up from germline, CDR1 is MGHRA and CDR2 is YSYEKL. The CDR3 is CASSRHLRAGDVTDTQYF. DNA for the CDR3: TGCGCCAGCAGCCGCCATCTGAGGGCGGGCGACGTGACAGATACGCAGTATTTT.

This chain uses TRBV6-5 with TRBJ2-7; D is ambiguous. Between the trimmed V and J ends, which lost 2 bases and 6 bases, there was a span of 17 bases. CDR3 length: 15 amino acids. Germline CDR1 reads MNHEY; CDR2 reads SVGAGI. DNA of the CDR3: TGTGCCAGCAGTTACGCGCAGGCCGTCATGGGCGAGCAGTACTTC. This gives the protein CASSYAQAVMGEQYF.

CDR3 region: CASSDFKAGETQYF. CDR3 sequence (DNA): TGTGCCAGCAGTGATTTTAAGGCAGGAGAGACCCAGTACTTC. The chain uses TRBV2 and TRBJ2-5, with D unresolved. Deletions cut 3 bases from V and 4 bases from J, with 12 bases between. Germline assignment: CDR1 SNHLY and CDR2 FYNNEI. This CDR3 region has 14 residues.

V and J are TRBV4-1 and TRBJ2-1; D gene uncertain. Trimming pared 1 base from V and 4 bases from J, leaving 5 bases between. Looked up from germline, CDR1 is MGHRA and CDR2 is YSYEKL. The CDR3 spans 13 residues. The CDR3 reads CASSQGVYNEQFF. CDR3 bases: TGCGCCAGCAGCCAAGGAGTTTACAATGAGCAGTTCTTC.

The V gene is TRBV18, the J gene TRBJ1-1; D remains ambiguous. CDR1 is KGHSH, CDR2 LQKENI, per germline. This CDR3 is built from 12 residues. With 4 bases removed from V and 3 bases from J, the gap between germline ends came to 6 bases. CDR3 nucleotides: TGTGCCAGCTCACAGAGGGACACTGAAGCTTTCTTT. Its protein product is CASSQRDTEAFF.